Detailed here is one TCR beta chain. Source study methods: Scientists estimated how many nucleated cells there were by amplifying reference gene primers. The assay was immunoSEQ multiplex PCR, and TCRdb's table has in-frame clones only and misses some. For V, J and clone size, that table is used; D and trimming come from the DNA. The repertoire holds 40,000 or so clones, with roughly 73% as singletons. This specimen comes from a study of blood T cell repertoires in COVID-19. Background on the study: Samples of COVID-19 (acute and convalescent) were obtained from the United States, Italy and Spain. PBMCs, B-cell-depleted T cells, or T cells were the source of the cDNA or gDNA that made up the material.

The CDR3 is made up of 19 amino acids. Trimming removed 5 bases from V and 0 bases from J; junction bases left unmatched: 12. The germline CDR1 and CDR2 sequences are SGHVS and FQNEAQ. The chain links TRBV7-8 to TRBJ2-1; 11 bases are shared with TRBD2. Source material: peripheral blood. The TCR comes from a man older than 75 with acute or convalescent COVID-19. The CDR3 bases are TGTGCCAGCAGCCGAGCGGCTAGCGGGAGGCCTGTCTCCTACAATGAGCAGTTCTTC. Protein sequence: CASSRAASGRPVSYNEQFF.